The subject of this entry is one T cell receptor beta chain. These data come from a study of T-cell reconstitution after alpha-beta-depleted transplantation in children. Preparation of the TCRbeta library used unique molecular identifiers. TCRdb reprocessed the PCR reads with MiXCR, giving one entry per CDR3 protein. The table shows 400,000 to 500,000 distinct CDR3 sequences, with roughly 11% occurring only once. The junction had 17 bases not matched to a gene; V was cut back by 6 bases and J by 6 bases. This CDR3 region has 17 residues. Per the germline V gene, CDR1 is MNHEY and CDR2 is SVGEGT. The sequence derives from a human donor who donated a stem cell graft to a child with acute myeloid leukemia. The input for sequencing was PBMCs from the stem cell graft donor, taken from the stem cell graft. The rearrangement joins TRBV6-2 or TRBV6-3 to TRBJ2-7; the match to TRBD1 covers 10 bases. CDR3 in DNA: TGTGCCAGCAGCTATTACCCGGCCGGACAGGGGGGGTCCGAGCAGTACTTC. It specifies CASSYYPAGQGGSEQYF.